One sample yielded the 22 T cell receptor beta chains listed below, sequenced in a study. One entry per CDR3 protein, called by TCRdb with MiXCR from the 5' RACE reads. The repertoire holds 40,000 to 65,000 distinct CDR3 sequences, with 24% as singletons. The sample taken for sequencing was tumor-infiltrating naive CD4+ T cells sorted from the breast tumor. Subset: naive CD4+ T cells, CD4+CD45RA+CD25-. The receptors derive from a female donor with breast cancer.

J is TRBJ1-1 and V is TRBV12-3 or TRBV12-4, with no clear D. Between the trimmed V and J ends, which lost 2 bases and 3 bases, there was a span of 7 bases. CDR3 length equals 13 residues. In nucleotides, the CDR3 is TGTGCCAGCAGTTTACAGGTTCACACTGAAGCTTTCTTT. Its protein product is CASSLQVHTEAFF.

The chain carries TRBV7-9 and TRBJ2-1; D is uncertain. Germline V gives CDR1 SEHNR, CDR2 FQNEAQ (reference sequence). V was clipped by 4 bases and J by 5 bases, with 12 bases between them. The CDR3 spans 14 residues. The CDR3 DNA sequence: TGTGCCAGCAGCTCTCATAGGCATAACAATGAGCAGTTCTTC. Its protein is CASSSHRHNNEQFF.

This clonotype was counted at least ten times. V is TRBV3-1 and J is TRBJ2-3; weak D call: TRBD2 (5 bases). Germline V lookup: CDR1 LGHDT, CDR2 YNNKEL (reference sequence). The CDR3 has 11 residues. Trimming removed 8 bases at V and 4 bases at J, with 7 bases between. CDR3 region: CASRGPDTQYF. CDR3 sequence (DNA): TGTGCCAGCCGAGGGCCAGATACGCAGTATTTT.

This clonotype came up a few times. The chain has TRBV20-1 and TRBJ2-1; possibly TRBD1 for D (6 bases). Germline values: CDR1 DFQATT, CDR2 SNEGSKA (reference sequence). The CDR3 runs to 15 residues. Trimming cost V 3 bases and J 8 bases, with 20 bases left between them. Here the CDR3 reads CSASLSQGLVDEQFF. DNA for the CDR3: TGCAGTGCTAGTCTTTCCCAGGGGCTTGTCGATGAGCAGTTCTTC.

V is TRBV5-1 and J is TRBJ1-1; D perhaps matches TRBD1 (5 bases). This CDR3 is built from 14 residues. The germline V gene has CDR1 SGHRS and CDR2 YFSETQ. V was clipped by 5 bases and J by 1 base, with 12 bases between them. DNA of the CDR3: TGCGCCAGCAGGACCGGGACGGCGAACACTGAAGCTTTCTTT. Residues: CASRTGTANTEAFF.

This clonotype was counted between two and nine times. The chain employs TRBV7-9 and TRBJ1-4, with D hard to call. Per the germline V gene, CDR1 is SEHNR and CDR2 is FQNEAQ (reference sequence). Trimming pared 5 bases from V and 8 bases from J, leaving 12 bases between. The CDR3 totals 13 residues. This CDR3 reads CASSPPEFEKLFF. In nucleotides, the CDR3 is TGTGCCAGCAGCCCCCCCGAGTTCGAAAAACTGTTTTTT.

This clonotype was counted a few times. This may stem from a read error, because a much larger clone lies one nucleotide away. In DNA, the CDR3 is TGCGGTGCTACCCCGGACAGCCTAATACAAGAGACCCAGTACTTC. Translated, it gives CGATPDSLIQETQYF. The rearrangement links TRBV20-1 to TRBJ2-5; maybe TRBD1 (6 bases). CDR1 and CDR2 (germline): DFQATT, SNEGSKA (reference sequence). This CDR3 region has 15 residues.

This clonotype was observed once. The rearrangement links TRBV2 to TRBJ2-7, with TRBD1 as a possible D gene (6 bases). Germline CDR1 and CDR2: SNHLY and FYNNEI. The CDR3 extends over 13 amino acids. V was pared by 4 bases and J by 3 bases, with 10 bases between. The CDR3 reads CASSVAGDYEQYF. CDR3 bases: TGTGCCAGCAGTGTAGCAGGGGACTACGAGCAGTACTTC. Complete variable domain (other parts from reference TRBV2 and TRBJ2-7): EPEVTQTPSHQVTQMGQEVILRCVPISNHLYFYWYRQILGQKVEFLVSFYNNEISEKSEIFDDQFSVERPDGSNFTLKIRSTKLEDSAMYFCASSVAGDYEQYFGPGTRLTVT.

This clonotype has only a few counts. The rearrangement uses TRBV20-1 and TRBJ2-5; D is uncertain. Germline loops: CDR1 DFQATT, CDR2 SNEGSKA (reference sequence). V was clipped by 3 bases and J by 5 bases, with 16 bases between them. The CDR3 has 14 residues. The CDR3 protein is CSASRLEEYETQYF. The CDR3 region has the DNA TGCAGTGCTAGCCGGCTAGAGGAGTACGAGACCCAGTACTTC.

The V and J genes are TRBV6-5 and TRBJ2-1; 10 bases are shared with TRBD2. Germline CDR1 is MNHEY and CDR2 is SVGAGI. The CDR3 spans 15 residues. V gave up 4 bases and J gave up 9 bases; unmatched junction bases: 9. The CDR3: CASSLAGGPLLEQFF. The CDR3 DNA reads as TGTGCCAGCAGTTTAGCGGGAGGTCCCCTACTTGAGCAGTTCTTC.

The chain employs TRBV20-1 and TRBJ2-1; 8 nucleotides agree with TRBD2. Looked up from germline, CDR1 is DFQATT and CDR2 is SNEGSKA (reference sequence). The V segment lost 6 bases and the J segment 6 bases; nucleotides outside the gene matches: 7. The CDR3 totals 13 residues. The CDR3 coding sequence is TGCAGTGCGGGCCGCGGGGGGATCAATGAGCAGTTCTTC. Translating it yields CSAGRGGINEQFF.

The rearrangement uses TRBV29-1 and TRBJ2-7; the match to TRBD2 covers 7 bases. The CDR3 runs 12 residues. CDR1 is SQVTM and CDR2 is ANQGSEA in the germline V gene. Unmatched junction bases numbered 7, after V lost 6 bases and J lost 5 bases. The CDR3 protein is CSVVTSAHEQYF. CDR3 sequence (DNA): TGCAGCGTGGTAACTAGCGCCCACGAGCAGTACTTC.

V usage is TRBV20-1 and J usage is TRBJ1-6, with a weak D call TRBD1 (6 bases). Germline V lookup: CDR1 DFQATT, CDR2 SNEGSKA (reference sequence). CDR3 length equals 15 residues. Trimming took 0 bases from V and 8 from J, leaving 14 bases between them. Here the CDR3 reads CSARDPTGSHSPLHF. For the CDR3, the DNA is TGCAGTGCTAGAGATCCCACAGGGAGTCATTCACCCCTCCACTTT.

In DNA form, the CDR3 reads TGCAGTGCCGAAGAAGAGCGGGGGAGCTCCTACGAGCAGTACTTC. Translated: CSAEEERGSSYEQYF. V usage is TRBV20-1 and J usage is TRBJ2-7; TRBD2 matches at 8 bases. V was clipped by 6 bases and J by 0 bases; unmatched bases: 10. The CDR3 extends over 15 amino acids. CDR1 is DFQATT, CDR2 SNEGSKA, per germline (reference sequence).

This clonotype was counted a few times. The rearrangement links TRBV24-1 to TRBJ2-3; 8 bases are shared with TRBD2. Trimming took 5 bases from V and 4 from J; bases not matched to a gene: 13. The CDR3 extends over 17 amino acids. Germline CDR1 is KGHDR and CDR2 is SFDVKD. In DNA form, the CDR3 reads TGTGCCACCAGTGGAATGGCGGGGGGAGGAAAAGCAGATACGCAGTATTTT. Protein product: CATSGMAGGGKADTQYF.

Many counts were recorded for this clonotype. V and J are TRBV4-3 and TRBJ2-4; 7 bases are a match to TRBD1. Germline V gene data show CDR1 as LGHNA and CDR2 as YSLEER. Losses at the gene ends were 1 base for V and 2 bases for J; bases not matched to a gene: 5. There are 16 residues in the CDR3. This chain's CDR3 is CASSQGRQGTKNIQYF. CDR3 DNA sequence: TGCGCCAGCAGCCAAGGGAGACAGGGAACCAAAAACATTCAGTACTTC.

This clonotype occurred a few times. The chain couples TRBV4-2 to TRBJ2-3; D remains ambiguous. V lost 0 bases to trimming and J lost 3 bases, with 7 bases between them. In germline, CDR1 is LGHNA, CDR2 YNFKEQ. This CDR3 contains 14 residues. In nucleotides, the CDR3 is TGTGCCAGCAGCCAAGATCACGGGACAGATACGCAGTATTTT. Translation gives CASSQDHGTDTQYF.

The chain couples TRBV20-1 to TRBJ2-1; D gene unclear. V lost 0 bases, J lost 7 bases, and 1 base lay in between. The CDR3 has 10 residues. CDR1 and CDR2 (germline): DFQATT, SNEGSKA (reference sequence). CDR3 sequence reads: CSARDNEQFF. The CDR3 DNA follows: TGCAGTGCTAGAGATAATGAGCAGTTCTTC.

This clonotype has only a few counts. The chain has TRBV9 and TRBJ2-1; D may be TRBD1 (5 bases). CDR3 length: 19 amino acids. The germline V gene encodes CDR1 SGDLS and CDR2 YYNGEE. Between the trimmed V and J ends, which lost 0 bases and 1 base, there was a span of 20 bases. The CDR3 DNA reads TGTGCCAGCAGCGTAGGTCTCGGCAGGGTATTACCGTCCTACAATGAGCAGTTCTTC. It translates to CASSVGLGRVLPSYNEQFF.

The chain carries TRBV20-1 and TRBJ2-7; TRBD2 agrees at 9 bases. This CDR3 has 15 residues. After removal of 4 bases from V and 3 bases from J, the junction contained 10 bases not matched to a gene. CDR1 is DFQATT and CDR2 is SNEGSKA in the germline V gene (reference sequence). The CDR3 reads CSATDPLAGNYEQYF. The CDR3 bases are TGCAGTGCTACTGACCCTCTAGCGGGAAACTACGAGCAGTACTTC.

This clonotype appeared a single time. V usage is TRBV3-1 and J usage is TRBJ2-3; TRBD2 agrees at 7 bases. This CDR3 region has 16 residues. CDR1 is LGHDT, CDR2 YNNKEL, per germline (reference sequence). Losses at the gene ends were 2 bases for V and 3 bases for J; bases not matched to a gene: 8. CDR3 nucleotide sequence: TGTGCCAGCAGCCAATGGGGAGGGGAAGTGACAGATACGCAGTATTTT. Residues: CASSQWGGEVTDTQYF.

V gene TRBV9 combines with J gene TRBJ1-2; D may be TRBD1 (5 bases). The CDR3 consists of 14 residues. Looked up from germline, CDR1 is SGDLS and CDR2 is YYNGEE. Trimming pared 4 bases from V and 4 bases from J, leaving 14 bases between. CDR3: CASSTDGQGYGYTF. CDR3 coding DNA: TGTGCCAGCAGCACGGACGGCCAGGGCTATGGCTACACCTTC.